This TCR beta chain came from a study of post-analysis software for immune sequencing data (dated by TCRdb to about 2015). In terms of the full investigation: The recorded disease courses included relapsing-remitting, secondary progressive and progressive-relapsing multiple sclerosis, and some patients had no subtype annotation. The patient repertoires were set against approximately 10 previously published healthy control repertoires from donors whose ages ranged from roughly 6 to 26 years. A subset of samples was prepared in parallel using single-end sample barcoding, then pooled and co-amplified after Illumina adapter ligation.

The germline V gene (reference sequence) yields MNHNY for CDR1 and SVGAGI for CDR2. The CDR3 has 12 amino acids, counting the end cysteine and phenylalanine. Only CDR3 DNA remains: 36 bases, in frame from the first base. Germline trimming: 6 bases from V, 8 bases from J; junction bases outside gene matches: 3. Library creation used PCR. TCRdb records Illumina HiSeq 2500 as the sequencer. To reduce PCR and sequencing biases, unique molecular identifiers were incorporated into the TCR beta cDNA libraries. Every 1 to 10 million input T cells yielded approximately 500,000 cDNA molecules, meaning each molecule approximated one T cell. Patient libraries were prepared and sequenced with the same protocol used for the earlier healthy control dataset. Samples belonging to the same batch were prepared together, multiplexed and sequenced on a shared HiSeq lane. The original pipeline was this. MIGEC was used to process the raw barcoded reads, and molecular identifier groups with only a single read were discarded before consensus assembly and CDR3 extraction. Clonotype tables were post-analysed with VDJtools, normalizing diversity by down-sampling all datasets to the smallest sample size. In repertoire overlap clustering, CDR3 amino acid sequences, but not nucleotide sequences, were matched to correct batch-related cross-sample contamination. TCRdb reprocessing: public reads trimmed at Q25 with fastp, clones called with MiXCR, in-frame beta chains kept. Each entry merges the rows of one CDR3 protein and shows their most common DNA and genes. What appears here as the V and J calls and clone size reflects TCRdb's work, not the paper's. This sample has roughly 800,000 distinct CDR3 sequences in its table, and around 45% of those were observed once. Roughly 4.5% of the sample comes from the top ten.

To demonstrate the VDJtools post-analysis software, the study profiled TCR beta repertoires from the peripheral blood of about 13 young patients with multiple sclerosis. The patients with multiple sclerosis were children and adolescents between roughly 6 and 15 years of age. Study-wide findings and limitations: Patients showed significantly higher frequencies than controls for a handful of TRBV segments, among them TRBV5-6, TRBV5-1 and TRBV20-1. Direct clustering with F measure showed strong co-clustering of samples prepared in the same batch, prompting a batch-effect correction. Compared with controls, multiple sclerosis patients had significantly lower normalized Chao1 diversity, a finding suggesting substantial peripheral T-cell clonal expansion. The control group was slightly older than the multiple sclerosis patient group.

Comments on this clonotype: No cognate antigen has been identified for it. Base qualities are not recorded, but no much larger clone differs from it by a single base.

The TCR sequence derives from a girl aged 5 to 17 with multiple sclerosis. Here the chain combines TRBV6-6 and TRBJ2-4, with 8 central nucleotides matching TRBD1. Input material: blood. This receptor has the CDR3 CASRDRVDIQYF. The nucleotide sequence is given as TGTGCCAGCAGGGACAGGGTCGACATTCAGTACTTC.